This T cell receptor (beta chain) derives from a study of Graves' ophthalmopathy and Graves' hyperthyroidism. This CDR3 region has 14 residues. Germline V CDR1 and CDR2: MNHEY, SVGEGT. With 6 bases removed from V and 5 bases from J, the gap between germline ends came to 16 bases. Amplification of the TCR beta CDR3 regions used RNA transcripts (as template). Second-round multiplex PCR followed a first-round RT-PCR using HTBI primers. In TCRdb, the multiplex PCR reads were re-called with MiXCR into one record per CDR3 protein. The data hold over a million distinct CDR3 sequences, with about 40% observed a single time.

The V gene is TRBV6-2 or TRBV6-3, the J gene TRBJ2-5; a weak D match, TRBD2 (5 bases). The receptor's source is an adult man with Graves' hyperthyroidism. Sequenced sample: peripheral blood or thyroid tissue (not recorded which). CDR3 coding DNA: TGTGCCAGCAGCGATGGTGGGAGTTCGGAGACCCAGTACTTC. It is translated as CASSDGGSSETQYF.